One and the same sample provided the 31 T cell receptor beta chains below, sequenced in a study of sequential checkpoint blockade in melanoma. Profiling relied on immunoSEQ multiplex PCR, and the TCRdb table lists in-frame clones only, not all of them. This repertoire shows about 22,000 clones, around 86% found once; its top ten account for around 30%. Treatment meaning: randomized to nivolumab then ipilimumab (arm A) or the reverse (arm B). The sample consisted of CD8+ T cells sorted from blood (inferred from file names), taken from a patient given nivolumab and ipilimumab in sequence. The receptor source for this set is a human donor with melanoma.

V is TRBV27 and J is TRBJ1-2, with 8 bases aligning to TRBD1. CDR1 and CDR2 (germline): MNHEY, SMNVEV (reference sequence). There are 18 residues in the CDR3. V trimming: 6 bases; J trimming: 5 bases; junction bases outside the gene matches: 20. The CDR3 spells CASSLGQGLSSLTYGYTF. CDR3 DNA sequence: TGTGCCAGCAGCCTAGGACAGGGCCTAAGTAGCCTTACATATGGCTACACCTTC.

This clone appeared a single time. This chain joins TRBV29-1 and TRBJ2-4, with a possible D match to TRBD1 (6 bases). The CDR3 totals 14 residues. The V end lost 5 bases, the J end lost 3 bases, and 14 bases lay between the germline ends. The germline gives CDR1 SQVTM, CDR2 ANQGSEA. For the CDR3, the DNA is TGCAGCGTTAGTTACAGGGTTAGCAAAAACATTCAGTACTTC. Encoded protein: CSVSYRVSKNIQYF.

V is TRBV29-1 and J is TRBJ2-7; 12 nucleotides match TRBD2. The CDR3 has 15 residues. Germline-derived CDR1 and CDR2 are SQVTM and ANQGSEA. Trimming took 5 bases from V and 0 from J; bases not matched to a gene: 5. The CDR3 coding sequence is TGCAGCGTTTGGACTAGCGGGGATAGCTCCTACGAGCAGTACTTC. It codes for CSVWTSGDSSYEQYF.

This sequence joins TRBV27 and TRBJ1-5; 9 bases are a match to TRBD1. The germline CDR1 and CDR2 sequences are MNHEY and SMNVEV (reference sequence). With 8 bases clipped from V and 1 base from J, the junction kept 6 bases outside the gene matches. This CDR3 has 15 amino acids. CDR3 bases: TGTGCCAGCCAAGAGGGACAGGGAAGCAATCAGCCCCAGCATTTT. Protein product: CASQEGQGSNQPQHF.

CDR3 protein: CSVAAPNGYTF. CDR3 nucleotides: TGCAGCGTTGCAGCGCCAAATGGCTACACCTTC. The chain joins TRBV29-1 to TRBJ1-2, with D hard to call. Looked up from germline, CDR1 is SQVTM and CDR2 is ANQGSEA. CDR3 length: 11 residues. Trimming removed 4 bases at V and 6 bases at J, with 9 bases between.

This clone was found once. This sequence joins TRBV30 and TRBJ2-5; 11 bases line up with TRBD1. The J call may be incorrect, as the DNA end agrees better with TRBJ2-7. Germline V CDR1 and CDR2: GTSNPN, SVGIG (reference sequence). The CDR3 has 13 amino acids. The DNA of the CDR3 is TGTGCCTGGAGTGGGGACAGGGGGTACGAGCAGTACTTC. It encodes CAWSGDRGYEQYF.

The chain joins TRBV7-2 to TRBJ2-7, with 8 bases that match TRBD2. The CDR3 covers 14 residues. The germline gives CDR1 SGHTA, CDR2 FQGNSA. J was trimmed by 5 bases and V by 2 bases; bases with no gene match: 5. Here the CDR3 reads CASSLSSGGHEQYF. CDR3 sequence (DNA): TGTGCCAGCAGCTTATCCAGCGGGGGCCACGAGCAGTACTTC.

The CDR3 sequence: CASSLGRGGTEAFF. The CDR3 DNA is TGTGCCAGCAGCCTGGGCCGGGGTGGCACTGAAGCTTTCTTT. The gene calls are TRBV5-4 and TRBJ1-1; D remains unclear. The CDR3 consists of 14 residues. Germline assignment: CDR1 SGHNT and CDR2 YYREEE (reference sequence). V gave up 4 bases and J gave up 4 bases, with 14 bases separating them.

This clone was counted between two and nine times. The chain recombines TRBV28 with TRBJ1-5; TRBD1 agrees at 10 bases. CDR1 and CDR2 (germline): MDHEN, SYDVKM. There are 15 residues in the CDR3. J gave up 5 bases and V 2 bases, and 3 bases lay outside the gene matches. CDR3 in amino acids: CASSLKGQGYQPQHF. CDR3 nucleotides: TGTGCCAGCAGTTTAAAGGGACAGGGGTATCAGCCCCAGCATTTT.

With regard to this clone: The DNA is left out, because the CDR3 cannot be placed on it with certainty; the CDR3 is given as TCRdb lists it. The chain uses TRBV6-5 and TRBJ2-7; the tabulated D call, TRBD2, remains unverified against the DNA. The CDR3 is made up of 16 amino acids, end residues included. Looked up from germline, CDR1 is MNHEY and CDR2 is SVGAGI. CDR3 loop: CASSSSTSGSFYEQYF.

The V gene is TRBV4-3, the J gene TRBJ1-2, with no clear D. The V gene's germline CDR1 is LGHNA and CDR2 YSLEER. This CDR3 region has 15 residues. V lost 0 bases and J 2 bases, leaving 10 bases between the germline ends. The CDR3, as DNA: TGCGCCAGCAGCCAAGATCCCCGGGTGAACTATGGCTACACCTTC. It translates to CASSQDPRVNYGYTF.

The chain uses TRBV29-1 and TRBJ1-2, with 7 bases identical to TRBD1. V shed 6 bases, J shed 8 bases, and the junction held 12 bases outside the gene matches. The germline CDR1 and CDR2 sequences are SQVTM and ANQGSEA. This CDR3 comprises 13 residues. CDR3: CSVLGQSELGYTF. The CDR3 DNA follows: TGCAGCGTCCTGGGACAGTCGGAATTAGGCTACACCTTC.

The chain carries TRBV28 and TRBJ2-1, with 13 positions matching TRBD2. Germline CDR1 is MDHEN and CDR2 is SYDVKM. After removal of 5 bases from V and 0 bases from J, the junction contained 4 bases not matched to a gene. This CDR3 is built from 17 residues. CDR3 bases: TGTGCCAGCAGTCACGGACTAGCGGGAGTCTCCTACAATGAGCAGTTCTTC. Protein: CASSHGLAGVSYNEQFF.

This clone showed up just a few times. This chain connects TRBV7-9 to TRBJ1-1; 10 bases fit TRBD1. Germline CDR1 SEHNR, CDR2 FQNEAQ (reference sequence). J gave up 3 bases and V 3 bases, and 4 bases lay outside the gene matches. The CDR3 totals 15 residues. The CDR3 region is CASSFGQGVYTEAFF. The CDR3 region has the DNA TGTGCCAGCAGCTTCGGACAGGGGGTTTACACTGAAGCTTTCTTT.

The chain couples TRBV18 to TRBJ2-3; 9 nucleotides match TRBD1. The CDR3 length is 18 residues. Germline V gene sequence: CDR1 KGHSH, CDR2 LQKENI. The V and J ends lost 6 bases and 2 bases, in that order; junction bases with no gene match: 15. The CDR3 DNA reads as TGTGCCAGCTCCCCTACGAAAGGACAGGGGCCTTACACAGATACGCAGTATTTT. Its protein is CASSPTKGQGPYTDTQYF.

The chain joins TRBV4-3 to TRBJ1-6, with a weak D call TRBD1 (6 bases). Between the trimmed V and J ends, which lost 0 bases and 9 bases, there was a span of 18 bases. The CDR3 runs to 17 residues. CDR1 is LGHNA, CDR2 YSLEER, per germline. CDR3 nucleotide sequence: TGCGCCAGCAGCCAAGAATTGTGGCAGGGGTTTCGTTCACCCCTCCACTTT. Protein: CASSQELWQGFRSPLHF.

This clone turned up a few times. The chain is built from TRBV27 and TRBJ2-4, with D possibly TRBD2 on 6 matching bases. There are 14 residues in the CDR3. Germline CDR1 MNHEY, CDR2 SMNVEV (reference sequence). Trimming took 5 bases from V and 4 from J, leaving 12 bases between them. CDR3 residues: CASSPHGGKNIQYF. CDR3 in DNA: TGTGCCAGCAGTCCTCACGGGGGTAAAAACATTCAGTACTTC.

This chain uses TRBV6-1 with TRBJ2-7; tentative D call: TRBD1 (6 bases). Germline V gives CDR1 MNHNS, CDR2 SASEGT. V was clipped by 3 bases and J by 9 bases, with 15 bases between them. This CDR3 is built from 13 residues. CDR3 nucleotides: TGTGCCAGCAGTGAGAGGGGGTGGGGGTGGCAGTACTTC. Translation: CASSERGWGWQYF.

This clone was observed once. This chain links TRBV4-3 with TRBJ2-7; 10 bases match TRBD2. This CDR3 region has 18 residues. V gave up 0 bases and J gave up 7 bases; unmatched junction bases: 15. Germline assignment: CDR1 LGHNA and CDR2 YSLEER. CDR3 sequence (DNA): TGCGCCAGCAGCCAAGAGAATGTTCGAGCGGGGGGGCCGTATGAGCAGTACTTC. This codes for CASSQENVRAGGPYEQYF.

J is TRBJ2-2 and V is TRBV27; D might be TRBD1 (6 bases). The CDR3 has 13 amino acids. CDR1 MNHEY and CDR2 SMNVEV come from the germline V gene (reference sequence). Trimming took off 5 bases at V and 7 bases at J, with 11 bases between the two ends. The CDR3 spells CASSTHRDGELFF. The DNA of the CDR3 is TGTGCCAGCAGTACTCACAGGGACGGGGAGCTGTTTTTT.

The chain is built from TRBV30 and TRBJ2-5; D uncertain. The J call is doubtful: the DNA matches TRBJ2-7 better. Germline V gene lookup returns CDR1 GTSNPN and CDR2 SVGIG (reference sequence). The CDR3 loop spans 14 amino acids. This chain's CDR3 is CAWSVRVGSYEQYF. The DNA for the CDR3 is TGTGCCTGGAGTGTACGGGTCGGTTCCTACGAGCAGTACTTC.

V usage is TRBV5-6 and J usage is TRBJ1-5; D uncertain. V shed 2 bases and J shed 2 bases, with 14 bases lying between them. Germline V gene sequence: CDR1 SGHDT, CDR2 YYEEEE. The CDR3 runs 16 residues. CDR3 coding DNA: TGTGCCAGCAGCTTTGGTGCGGGAGGCGGCAATCAGCCCCAGCATTTT. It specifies CASSFGAGGGNQPQHF.

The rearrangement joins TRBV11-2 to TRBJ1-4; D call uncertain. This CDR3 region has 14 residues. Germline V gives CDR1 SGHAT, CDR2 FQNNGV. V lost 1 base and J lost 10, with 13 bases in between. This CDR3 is CASSLGSGFRKLFF. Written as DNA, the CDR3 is TGTGCCAGCAGCTTAGGGTCCGGGTTTAGAAAACTGTTTTTT.

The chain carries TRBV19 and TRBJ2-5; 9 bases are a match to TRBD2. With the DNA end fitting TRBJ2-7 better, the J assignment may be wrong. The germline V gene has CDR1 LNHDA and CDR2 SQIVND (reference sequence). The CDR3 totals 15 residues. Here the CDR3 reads CASSTVEGLAHEQYF. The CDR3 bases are TGTGCCAGTAGTACCGTCGAGGGACTAGCTCACGAGCAGTACTTC.

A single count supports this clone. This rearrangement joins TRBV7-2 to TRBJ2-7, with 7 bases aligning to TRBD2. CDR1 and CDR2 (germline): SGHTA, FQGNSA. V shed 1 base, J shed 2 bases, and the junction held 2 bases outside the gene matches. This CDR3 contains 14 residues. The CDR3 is CASSLGRGTYEQYF. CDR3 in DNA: TGTGCCAGCAGCTTAGGGCGGGGGACCTACGAGCAGTACTTC.

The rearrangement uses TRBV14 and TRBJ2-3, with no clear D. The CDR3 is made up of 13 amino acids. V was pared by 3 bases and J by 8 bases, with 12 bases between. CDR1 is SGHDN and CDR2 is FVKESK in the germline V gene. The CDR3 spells CASSQETFTTQYF. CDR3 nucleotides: TGTGCCAGCAGCCAGGAGACTTTTACTACGCAGTATTTT.

In nucleotides, the CDR3 is TGCGCCAGCAGCTTCGAACCATACAGGGCGGCGAACACCGGGGAGCTGTTTTTT. Encoded protein: CASSFEPYRAANTGELFF. V is TRBV5-1 and J is TRBJ2-2; possible D gene TRBD1, 6 bases. The CDR3 is 18 amino acids. Germline lookup yields CDR1 SGHRS and CDR2 YFSETQ. The V gene lost 2 bases and the J gene lost 0 bases, with 17 bases spanning the gap.

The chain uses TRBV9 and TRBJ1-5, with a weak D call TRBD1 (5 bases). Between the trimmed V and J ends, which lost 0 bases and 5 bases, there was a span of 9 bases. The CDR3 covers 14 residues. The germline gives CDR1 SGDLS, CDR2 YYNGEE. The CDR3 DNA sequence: TGTGCCAGCAGCGTAGGTGACAGATATCAGCCCCAGCATTTT. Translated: CASSVGDRYQPQHF.

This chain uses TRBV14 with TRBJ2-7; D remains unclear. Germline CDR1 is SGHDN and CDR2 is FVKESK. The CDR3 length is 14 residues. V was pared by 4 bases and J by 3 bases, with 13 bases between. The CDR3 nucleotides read TGTGCCAGCAGCCCGCTGGGCCTGGGCTACGAGCAGTACTTC. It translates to CASSPLGLGYEQYF.

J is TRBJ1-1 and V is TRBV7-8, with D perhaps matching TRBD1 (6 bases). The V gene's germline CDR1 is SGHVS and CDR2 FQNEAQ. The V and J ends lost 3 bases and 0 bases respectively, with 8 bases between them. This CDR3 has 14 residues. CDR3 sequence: CASSFGQMNTEAFF. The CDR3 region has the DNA TGTGCCAGCAGCTTCGGACAGATGAACACTGAAGCTTTCTTT.

CDR3 amino acids: CASSLDPSGSPGFF. As DNA, the CDR3 is TGCGCCAGCAGCTTGGACCCTAGCGGGAGCCCCGGGTTCTTC. V and J are TRBV5-1 and TRBJ2-1; 10 nucleotides align to TRBD2. Germline CDR1 reads SGHRS; CDR2 reads YFSETQ. V lost 0 bases and J lost 15; bases outside the gene matches: 9. This CDR3 comprises 14 residues.